This TCR beta chain stems from a study of T cell changes during pregnancy in multiple sclerosis. Sequencing was performed with immunoSEQ multiplex PCR; in TCRdb, only in-frame clones are kept and a portion is missing. The repertoire consists of around 36,000 clones, with about 92% occurring once and the leading ten covering approximately 12%. Sequences were derived from CD8+ T cells from peripheral blood mononuclear cells, sampled in the first trimester of pregnancy. The receptor was derived from a female donor with multiple sclerosis, enrolled in a pregnancy study.

CDR3 coding DNA: TGTGCCAGCAGCGTATTTCAACAGGGTGGTGAGCAGTTCTTC. Translation gives CASSVFQQGGEQFF. This sequence joins TRBV9 and TRBJ2-1; the D gene is possibly TRBD1 (6 bases). CDR3 length: 14 amino acids. Trimming took 1 base from V and 9 from J, leaving 14 bases between them. Germline V gene sequence: CDR1 SGDLS, CDR2 YYNGEE.